The T cell receptor beta chain described here comes from a study of blood T cell repertoires in COVID-19. Sequencing used immunoSEQ multiplex PCR; TCRdb keeps in-frame clones, though not all of them. The sample has 200,000 to 250,000 clones, around 84% seen once. Germline CDR1 reads SGDLS; CDR2 reads YYNGEE. This CDR3 is built from 16 residues. Trimming removed 4 bases at V and 0 bases at J, with 16 bases between. The sequencing sample was made of peripheral blood. The receptor was derived from a human donor in a cohort sampled during active COVID-19. The chain joins TRBV9 to TRBJ1-1; D is possibly TRBD1 (5 bases). In DNA, the CDR3 is TGTGCCAGCAGCTCAGGGTCCGGACAAATGAACACTGAAGCTTTCTTT. Its protein product is CASSSGSGQMNTEAFF.